This T cell receptor (beta chain) was observed in a study of cytomegalovirus exposure and HLA in healthy donors. The PCR employed 60 Vbeta primers together with 13 Jbeta primers. The assay was immunoSEQ multiplex PCR, and TCRdb's table has in-frame clones only and misses some. The top ten hold roughly 2% of the sample, which has around 150,000 clones, approximately 77% seen once. As to this clone: As yet, its antigen is unknown.

Study observations and caveats: Productive status was seen about 90% or about 30% of the time for most TCR beta V segments in an earlier analysis. Several top significant clusters appeared, in a later analysis, to be linked to common viral pathogens.

Sequencing was done on a sample of PBMCs. This TCR came from a man over 45 in good health and CMV-seropositive.

The CDR3 DNA reads TGTGCCTGGACGCGGTATACAGGGGGGACGAACACCGGGGAGCTGTTTTTT. Translation: CAWTRYTGGTNTGELFF. The chain couples TRBV30 to TRBJ2-2, with TRBD1 matching 8 bases. The CDR3 length is 17 residues. The V gene's germline CDR1 is GTSNPN and CDR2 SVGIG (reference sequence). J was trimmed by 0 bases and V by 4 bases; bases with no gene match: 10. The full variable domain, completed using reference TRBV30 and TRBJ2-2, is SQTIHQWPATLVQPVGSPLSLECTVEGTSNPNLYWYRQAAGRGLQLLFYSVGIGQISSEVPQNLSASRPQDRQFILSSKKLLLSDSGFYLCAWTRYTGGTNTGELFFGEGSRLTVL.